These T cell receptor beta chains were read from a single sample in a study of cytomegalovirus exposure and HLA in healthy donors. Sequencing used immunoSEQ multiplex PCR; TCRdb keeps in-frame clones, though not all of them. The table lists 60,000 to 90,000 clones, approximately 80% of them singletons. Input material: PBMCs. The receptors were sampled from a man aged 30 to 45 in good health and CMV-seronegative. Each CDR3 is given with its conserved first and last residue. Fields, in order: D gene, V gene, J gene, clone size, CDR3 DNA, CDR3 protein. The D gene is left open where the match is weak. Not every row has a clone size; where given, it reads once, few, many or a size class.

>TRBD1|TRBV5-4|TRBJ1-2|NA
TGTGCCAGCAGCCCCCGGGACAGGGGCTATGGCTACACCTTC
CASSPRDRGYGYTF
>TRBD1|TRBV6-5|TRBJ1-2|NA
TGTGCCAGCAGGATGATACGGACAGGCGCAGGTGGCTACACCTTC
CASRMIRTGAGGYTF
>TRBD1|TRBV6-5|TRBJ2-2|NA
TGTGCCAGCAGTTACCAGGGACAGGGGCCCACCGGGGAGCTGTTTTTT
CASSYQGQGPTGELFF
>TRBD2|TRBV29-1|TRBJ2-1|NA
TGCAGCGTTGAAGAGCGGGGGGCGTACAATGAGCAGTTCTTC
CSVEERGAYNEQFF
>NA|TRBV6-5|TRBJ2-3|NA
TGTGCCAGCAGTTACCACGAGCGAGGTACGCAGTATTTT
CASSYHERGTQYF
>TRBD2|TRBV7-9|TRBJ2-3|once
TGTGCCAGCAGCCCGACTAGCGGTGCGGCAGATACGCAGTATTTT
CASSPTSGAADTQYF
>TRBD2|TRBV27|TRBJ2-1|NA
TGTGCCAGCAGTGCCCGGGTAGCGGGAGGGCCTCACAATGAGCAGTTCTTC
CASSARVAGGPHNEQFF
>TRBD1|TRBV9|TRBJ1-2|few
TGTGCCAGCAGCCCCGGGGACAGCAAGTATGGCTACACCTTC
CASSPGDSKYGYTF
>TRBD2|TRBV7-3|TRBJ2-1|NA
TGTGCCAGCAGCTTAGGGACTAGCGGGATGAATGAGCAGTTCTTC
CASSLGTSGMNEQFF
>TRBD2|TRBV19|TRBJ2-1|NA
TGTGCCAGTAGTATAGATAGGGAGCGGGGGACCTACAATGAGCAGTTCTTC
CASSIDRERGTYNEQFF
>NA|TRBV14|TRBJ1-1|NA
TGTGCCAGCAGCCCTTTCGGTCCCACTGAAGCTTTCTTT
CASSPFGPTEAFF
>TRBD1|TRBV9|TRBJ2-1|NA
TGTGCCAGCAGCGCCGGGACAGGGCTATACAATGAGCAGTTCTTC
CASSAGTGLYNEQFF
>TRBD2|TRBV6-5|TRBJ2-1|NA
TGTGCCAGCAGTTACGTGGGACTAACCTACAATGAGCAGTTCTTC
CASSYVGLTYNEQFF
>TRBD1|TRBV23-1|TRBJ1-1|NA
TGCGCCAGCAGAGACAGGGGGTACACTGAAGCTTTCTTT
CASRDRGYTEAFF
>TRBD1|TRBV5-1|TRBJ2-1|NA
TGCGCCAGCAGCTTGGGGGACAGGGAGAATGAGCAGTTCTTC
CASSLGDRENEQFF
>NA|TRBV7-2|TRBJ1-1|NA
TGTGCCAGCAGCTTAATGCAGGGTTATATTTCTGAAGCTTTCTTT
CASSLMQGYISEAFF
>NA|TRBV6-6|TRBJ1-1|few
TGTGCCAGCAGCAGTACAGGGAACACTGAAGCTTTCTTT
CASSSTGNTEAFF
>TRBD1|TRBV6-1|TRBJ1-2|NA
TGTGCCAGCAGTTTCACCGGGACAGACTATGGCTACACCTTC
CASSFTGTDYGYTF
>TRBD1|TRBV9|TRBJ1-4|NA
TGTGCCAGCAGCGTAACCGGACAGGGGGGTGGTGAAAAACTGTTTTTT
CASSVTGQGGGEKLFF
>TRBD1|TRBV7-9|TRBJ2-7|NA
TGTGCCAGCAGCTTACCGACAGGGGAGGCCTACGAGCAGTACTTC
CASSLPTGEAYEQYF
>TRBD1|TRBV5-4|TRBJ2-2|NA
TGTGCCAGCAGCCGTCGGGACAGGGTACCCGGGGAGCTGTTTTTT
CASSRRDRVPGELFF
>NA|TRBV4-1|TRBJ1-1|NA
TGCGCCACCGCTCGGACGGGAGGGGACCGAAACACTGAAGCTTTCTTT
CATARTGGDRNTEAFF
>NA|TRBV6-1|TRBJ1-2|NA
TGTGCCAGCAGTGAAAAACAGGGTAATGGCTACACCTTC
CASSEKQGNGYTF
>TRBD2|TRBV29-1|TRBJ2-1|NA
TGCAGCGTTGCCTCAGCTAGCGGGGTTCCCCACTCCTACAATGAGCAGTTCTTC
CSVASASGVPHSYNEQFF
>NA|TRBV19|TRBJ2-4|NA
TGTGCCAGTAGTATCAAGGGGGTTTCAGACATTCAGTACTTC
CASSIKGVSDIQYF
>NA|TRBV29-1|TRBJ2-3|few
TGCAGCGTTAAAGGGTTAGCGGAGAGCACAGATACGCAGTATTTT
CSVKGLAESTDTQYF
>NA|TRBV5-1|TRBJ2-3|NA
TGCGCCAGCAGCTTGGCGGGGATTTTGTCAGATACGCAGTATTTT
CASSLAGILSDTQYF
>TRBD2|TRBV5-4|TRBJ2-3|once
TGTGCCAGCACTCGGGGGAGGGGCACAGATACGCAGTATTTT
CASTRGRGTDTQYF
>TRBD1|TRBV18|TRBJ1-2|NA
TGTGCCAGCTCCCGCGGACAGGGCCATTATGGCTACACCTTC
CASSRGQGHYGYTF
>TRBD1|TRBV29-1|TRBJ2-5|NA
TGCAGCGTTGAAGATCTAGGGCAGGGGGAAGAGACCCAGTACTTC
CSVEDLGQGEETQYF
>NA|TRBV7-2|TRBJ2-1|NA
TGTGCCAGCAGCTTACGCACTAGCAAAGTCGCCTACAATGAGCAGTTCTTC
CASSLRTSKVAYNEQFF
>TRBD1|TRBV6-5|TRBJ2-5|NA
TGTGCCAGCAGTCCCATCGAGGGGGCTGGAGAGACCCAGTACTTC
CASSPIEGAGETQYF
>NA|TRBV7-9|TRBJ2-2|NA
TGTGCCAGCAGCGTCGCTGGAGTGAACACCGGGGAGCTGTTTTTT
CASSVAGVNTGELFF
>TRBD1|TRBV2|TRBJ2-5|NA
TGTGCCAGCAGATCAGGGGGCGGCGAGACCCAGTACTTC
CASRSGGGETQYF
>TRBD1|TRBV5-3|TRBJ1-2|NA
TGTGCCAGATTGTTAGGGCACAGGGGAGGCTATGGCTACACCTTC
CARLLGHRGGYGYTF
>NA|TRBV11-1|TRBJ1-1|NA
TGTGCCAGCAGCTTAAAATCGGGGGGAGCTGAAGCTTTCTTT
CASSLKSGGAEAFF
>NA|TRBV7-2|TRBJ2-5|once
TGTGCCAGCAGCTCAGCCGGACTACCAGAGACCCAGTACTTC
CASSSAGLPETQYF
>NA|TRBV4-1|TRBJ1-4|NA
TGCGCCAGCACTAGAGTAGTTGGTGAAAAACTGTTTTTT
CASTRVVGEKLFF
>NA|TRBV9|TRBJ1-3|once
TGTGCCAGCAGCGTGGGCGGAAACACCATATATTTT
CASSVGGNTIYF
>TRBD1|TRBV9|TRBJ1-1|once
TGTGCCAGCAGCGTAACAGGGGGAGCGAACACTGAAGCTTTCTTT
CASSVTGGANTEAFF
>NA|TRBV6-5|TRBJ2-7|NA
TGTGCCAGCAGTTACTCGGGGGCGGGAGCAAACTACGAGCAGTACTTC
CASSYSGAGANYEQYF
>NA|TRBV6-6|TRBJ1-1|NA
TGTGCCAGCGGTAGACAGCTCTACACTGAAGCTTTCTTT
CASGRQLYTEAFF
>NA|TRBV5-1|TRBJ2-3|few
TGCGCCAGCAGCTTGGCTAGCGCTAGCACAGATACGCAGTATTTT
CASSLASASTDTQYF
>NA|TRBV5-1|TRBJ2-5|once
TGCGCCAGCAGCCGAGCGGAGGGCGGAGAGACCCAGTACTTC
CASSRAEGGETQYF
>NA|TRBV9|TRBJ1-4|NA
TGTGCCAGCAGCGCAGGGACAAGAGATACAGAAAAACTGTTTTTT
CASSAGTRDTEKLFF
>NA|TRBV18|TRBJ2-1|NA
TGTGCCAGCTCACCACTCCCTTTAGGGGGGGGTATTGAGCAGTTCTTC
CASSPLPLGGGIEQFF
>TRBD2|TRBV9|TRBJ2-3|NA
TGTGCCAGCAGCGTACTTAGCGGGGGGGCAACAGATACGCAGTATTTT
CASSVLSGGATDTQYF
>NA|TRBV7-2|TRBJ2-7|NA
TGTGCCAGCAGCCCAGGGGCCGGGACCTACGAGCAGTACTTC
CASSPGAGTYEQYF